Listed below are T cell receptor beta chains from one sample, sequenced in a study of T cells in Graves' hyperthyroidism and ophthalmopathy. TCRdb recomputed calls from the multiplex PCR reads with MiXCR, one row per CDR3 protein. This sample has 560,000 or so distinct CDR3 sequences, with roughly 46% found just once. Sequenced material: peripheral blood or thyroid tissue (not recorded which). Source of these receptors: a woman under 30 with Graves' hyperthyroidism. Each CDR3 is given with its conserved first and last residue. The size field is filled for only some rows; it gives once, few, many or a size class.

clone_size: .
j_call: TRBJ1-2
v_call: TRBV29-1
cdr3_aa: CSVGGTGIHGYTF

clone_size: few
j_call: TRBJ1-4
v_call: TRBV2
cdr3_aa: CASSDIQVRAEKLFF

clone_size: many
j_call: TRBJ2-7
v_call: TRBV9
cdr3_aa: CASSVGRDYEQYF

clone_size: .
j_call: TRBJ2-3
v_call: TRBV2
cdr3_aa: CASSPTSSTDTQYF

clone_size: many
j_call: TRBJ2-5
v_call: TRBV6-4
cdr3_aa: CASSGRGTQYF

clone_size: .
j_call: TRBJ1-3
v_call: TRBV7-2
cdr3_aa: CASSPIWGNTIYF

clone_size: few
j_call: TRBJ2-2
v_call: TRBV19
cdr3_aa: CASSQPRRELFF

clone_size: few
j_call: TRBJ2-2
v_call: TRBV15
cdr3_aa: CASSLLVRLTSTGELFF

clone_size: once
j_call: TRBJ1-2
v_call: TRBV2
cdr3_aa: CASRGQGVAGYTF

clone_size: once
j_call: TRBJ2-2
v_call: TRBV5-1
cdr3_aa: CASREGRAGELFF

clone_size: once
j_call: TRBJ2-7
v_call: TRBV7-9
cdr3_aa: CASSYPGDEQYF

clone_size: .
j_call: TRBJ1-2
v_call: TRBV29-1
cdr3_aa: CSVLAALYGYTF

clone_size: .
j_call: TRBJ2-7
v_call: TRBV11-3
cdr3_aa: CASSFNRLGEQYF

clone_size: once
j_call: TRBJ1-2
v_call: TRBV24-1
cdr3_aa: CATSDRTGEDGYTF

clone_size: .
j_call: TRBJ1-1
v_call: TRBV25-1
cdr3_aa: CASVRTANTEAFF

clone_size: many
j_call: TRBJ1-2
v_call: TRBV25-1
cdr3_aa: CASSVSLYGYTF

clone_size: few
j_call: TRBJ2-7
v_call: TRBV7-2
cdr3_aa: CASRVRQGFYEQYF

clone_size: many
j_call: TRBJ2-7
v_call: TRBV2
cdr3_aa: CASKRDSLSYEQYF

clone_size: .
j_call: TRBJ2-5
v_call: TRBV24-1
cdr3_aa: CATSASEGGQETQYF

clone_size: few
j_call: TRBJ2-7
v_call: TRBV5-5
cdr3_aa: CASRDMSSYEQYF

clone_size: .
j_call: TRBJ1-1
v_call: TRBV25-1
cdr3_aa: CASPGDGTEAFF

clone_size: many
j_call: TRBJ2-5
v_call: TRBV24-1
cdr3_aa: CATSDSRDRRVETQYF

clone_size: few
j_call: TRBJ2-7
v_call: TRBV20-1
cdr3_aa: CSATGTGLYEQYF

clone_size: few
j_call: TRBJ1-2
v_call: TRBV25-1
cdr3_aa: CASSFQGGYNGYTF

clone_size: .
j_call: TRBJ2-1
v_call: TRBV7-3
cdr3_aa: CASSLTAGWRNEQFF

clone_size: .
j_call: TRBJ2-7
v_call: TRBV7-9
cdr3_aa: CASSGVISSYEQYF

clone_size: .
j_call: TRBJ1-2
v_call: TRBV20-1
cdr3_aa: CSARVTFGNGYTF

clone_size: few
j_call: TRBJ1-4
v_call: TRBV20-1
cdr3_aa: CSARTGSGEKLFF

clone_size: many
j_call: TRBJ2-7
v_call: TRBV25-1
cdr3_aa: CASSGSDVRYEQYF

clone_size: .
j_call: TRBJ2-5
v_call: TRBV13
cdr3_aa: CASSLEGFEETQYF

clone_size: few
j_call: TRBJ2-7
v_call: TRBV9
cdr3_aa: CASSVGGDAYEQYF

clone_size: .
j_call: TRBJ1-1
v_call: TRBV25-1
cdr3_aa: CASRQGHTEAFF